This T cell receptor (beta chain) was found in a study of cytomegalovirus exposure and HLA in healthy donors. Of note for this clone: Its antigen is still unknown.

Assay: immunoSEQ multiplex PCR; the TCRdb copy retains only in-frame clones and omits some. The data hold tens of thousands of clones, with around nine tenths observed a single time. The CDR3 is made up of 12 amino acids. CDR1 is SEHNR, CDR2 FQNEAQ, per germline (reference sequence). V dropped 5 bases and J dropped 11 bases, with 15 bases sitting between them. Overall study findings and caveats: There were 150 or so TCR beta chains listed as cytomegalovirus-associated. Subsequent analysis showed first-cohort TCR clusters tending to co-occur in more than 95 validation repertoires. Among the CMV-associated chains, three were confirmed in vitro as specific for CMV antigens.

The chain has TRBV7-9 and TRBJ1-1, with a weak D call TRBD1 (5 bases). Material for sequencing was PBMCs. The receptor's source is a woman younger than 30 in good health and CMV-seropositive. The CDR3 nucleotides read TGTGCCAGCAGCCTTCAGACAGAGGAGGCTTTCTTT. The encoded protein is CASSLQTEEAFF.